This T cell receptor (beta chain) came from a study of T cells in Graves' hyperthyroidism and ophthalmopathy. Clinical symptoms, serum thyroxine, TRAb, thyroid ultrasound and orbital computed tomography informed diagnoses. Extraction of PBMCs used 9 to 10 ml of fresh peripheral blood. Germline lookup yields CDR1 LNHNV and CDR2 YYDKDF (reference sequence). There are 12 residues in the CDR3. Trimming removed 6 bases from V and 6 bases from J, with 12 bases in between. Findings of the study overall: From stable hyperthyroidism, ophthalmopathy was set apart by a 13 V-J model.

Amplified regions were TCR beta CDR3 sequences from RNA transcripts. The study used the HTBI primer set for a first-round RT-PCR of the TCR CDR3. MiXCR, applied by TCRdb to the multiplex PCR reads, yields one record per CDR3 protein. In the table there are 750,000 to 900,000 distinct CDR3 sequences, 35% to 40% of which are singletons. This clonotype has ten or more counts. Its cognate antigen is unknown. The chain is built from TRBV15 and TRBJ2-7, with TRBD2 as a possible D gene (6 bases). Sample: blood. The sequence was collected from a man aged 18 to 29 with Graves' hyperthyroidism. The CDR3 DNA reads as TGTGCCACCAGTTATCAGGGAGGCGAGCAGTACTTC. Residues: CATSYQGGEQYF.